Following are 9 T cell receptor beta chains from one sample sequenced in a study of cytomegalovirus exposure and HLA in healthy donors. It was with 60 Vbeta and 13 Jbeta primers that the PCR ran. Sequencing was performed with immunoSEQ multiplex PCR; in TCRdb, only in-frame clones are kept and a portion is missing. The sample yields some 96,000 clones, of which the top ten take up 3% to 4%. Sequencing used PBMCs. Receptor source: a woman in her thirties in good health and CMV-seronegative.

This rearrangement joins TRBV2 to TRBJ2-2, with TRBD1 identical over 7 bases. Per the germline V gene, CDR1 is SNHLY and CDR2 is FYNNEI. The CDR3 contains 15 residues. J was trimmed by 5 bases and V by 1 base; bases with no gene match: 4. The CDR3 spells CASSEVWDSTGELFF. CDR3 sequence (DNA): TGTGCCAGCAGTGAAGTTTGGGACAGTACCGGGGAGCTGTTTTTT.

The CDR3 sequence is CASSLAPRQHNSPLHF. The CDR3 nucleotides are TGCGCCAGCAGCTTGGCCCCCAGGCAGCATAATTCACCCCTCCACTTT. V is TRBV5-1 and J is TRBJ1-6; D is uncertain. The CDR3 covers 16 residues. The germline CDR1 and CDR2 sequences are SGHRS and YFSETQ. Trimming shortened V by 0 bases and J by 5 bases, and 12 bases separated the two germline ends.

As DNA, the CDR3 is TGTGCCAGCAGCTTACGCGGGCGCGCTCAAGAGACCCAGTACTTC. This gives the protein CASSLRGRAQETQYF. The gene calls are TRBV7-9 and TRBJ2-5; possible D gene TRBD2, 5 bases. V was pared by 2 bases and J by 2 bases, with 12 bases between. Germline V lookup: CDR1 SEHNR, CDR2 FQNEAQ (reference sequence). The CDR3 has 15 residues.

This sequence joins TRBV5-4 and TRBJ2-5, with 9 bases aligning to TRBD2. The DNA end favors TRBJ2-7, so the J call may be wrong. This CDR3 region has 14 residues. The germline gives CDR1 SGHNT, CDR2 YYREEE (reference sequence). In DNA, the CDR3 is TGTGCCAGCAGCTCGACTAGCGGCTCCTACGAGCAGTACTTC. Residues: CASSSTSGSYEQYF.

The chain couples TRBV19 to TRBJ2-5; a weak D match, TRBD1 (5 bases). V shed 4 bases and J shed 4 bases, with 7 bases lying between them. The length of the CDR3 is 12 residues. Looked up from germline, CDR1 is LNHDA and CDR2 is SQIVND (reference sequence). The CDR3: CASSTQGETQYF. The CDR3, as DNA: TGTGCCAGTAGTACCCAGGGAGAGACCCAGTACTTC.

CDR3 sequence: CASSVDGGDQPQHF. Written as DNA, the CDR3 is TGTGCCAGCAGCGTAGATGGAGGGGATCAGCCCCAGCATTTT. The chain joins TRBV9 to TRBJ1-5; tentatively, D is TRBD1 (5 bases). Germline V gives CDR1 SGDLS, CDR2 YYNGEE. Trimming removed 0 bases from V and 5 bases from J, with 9 bases in between. The CDR3 contains 14 residues.

The rearrangement links TRBV6-5 to TRBJ2-3, with 9 nucleotides matching TRBD1. The CDR3 has 16 residues. Per the germline V gene, CDR1 is MNHEY and CDR2 is SVGAGI. Germline trimming cut 0 bases from V and 2 bases from J; bases unmatched to any gene: 3. The CDR3 nucleotides read TGTGCCAGCAGTTACTCACAGGGGGCTAACACAGATACGCAGTATTTT. It encodes CASSYSQGANTDTQYF.

V and J are TRBV7-3 and TRBJ2-3; the match to TRBD2 covers 8 bases. V lost 1 base, J lost 5 bases, and 8 bases stayed unmatched. This CDR3 region has 16 residues. CDR1 and CDR2 from the germline V gene are SGHTA and FQGTGA. CDR3 amino acids: CASSLNSGEGGDTQYF. CDR3 sequence (DNA): TGTGCCAGCAGCTTAAATAGCGGGGAGGGTGGAGATACGCAGTATTTT. Based on the CDR3 plus reference TRBV7-3 and TRBJ2-3, the full variable domain is GAGVSQTPSNKVTEKGKYVELRCDPISGHTALYWYRQSLGQGPEFLIYFQGTGAADDSGLPNDRFFAVRPEGSVSTLKIQRTERGDSAVYLCASSLNSGEGGDTQYFGPGTRLTVL.

The chain employs TRBV7-9 and TRBJ1-1; D call uncertain. The germline V gene encodes CDR1 SEHNR and CDR2 FQNEAQ (reference sequence). With 5 bases removed from V and 0 bases from J, the gap between germline ends came to 10 bases. The CDR3 is made up of 14 amino acids. The CDR3 loop reads CASSPREMNTEAFF. CDR3 nucleotides: TGTGCCAGCAGCCCCCGCGAGATGAACACTGAAGCTTTCTTT.